These 19 T cell receptor beta chains originate from one sample sequenced in a study of T cells in Graves' hyperthyroidism and ophthalmopathy. Amplified regions were TCR beta CDR3 sequences from RNA transcripts. First-round RT-PCR targeting the TCR CDR3 was performed with the HTBI primer set. TCRdb fed the multiplex PCR reads into MiXCR, producing one record per CDR3 protein. The sample comprises more than 500,000 distinct CDR3 sequences, about 16% of which are singletons, and around 32% rests with the top ten. The source material was blood. The origin of the receptors is a woman aged 30 to 39 with Graves' ophthalmopathy.

Here the CDR3 DNA reads TGTGCCAGCAGTCTCGACAGTTGGGGGACCCAGTACTTC. Protein: CASSLDSWGTQYF. The gene calls are TRBV5-4 and TRBJ2-5, with D perhaps TRBD1 (5 bases). The V gene lost 5 bases and the J gene lost 7 bases, with 15 bases spanning the gap. The germline V gene has CDR1 SGHNT and CDR2 YYREEE (reference sequence). The CDR3 loop spans 13 amino acids.

This chain connects TRBV14 to TRBJ2-7; D gene uncertain. The V and J ends lost 1 base and 0 bases respectively, with 7 bases between them. CDR1 SGHDN and CDR2 FVKESK come from the germline V gene. The CDR3 is 14 residues long. The DNA for the CDR3 is TGTGCCAGCAGCCAAGTCCCAGACTCCTACGAGCAGTACTTC. Amino acids: CASSQVPDSYEQYF.

This clonotype was detected many times. V gene TRBV20-1 combines with J gene TRBJ2-3; 8 bases are shared with TRBD1. The CDR3 sequence is 13 residues long. The germline V gene encodes CDR1 DFQATT and CDR2 SNEGSKA (reference sequence). In DNA form, the CDR3 reads TGCAGCCCAGGCAGGGGGCTCACAGATACGCAGTATTTT. Residues: CSPGRGLTDTQYF.

This clonotype occurred a few times. The chain combines TRBV28 with TRBJ1-3; D possibly corresponds to TRBD1 (6 bases). Germline CDR1 MDHEN, CDR2 SYDVKM. The V gene lost 3 bases and the J gene lost 0 bases, with 9 bases spanning the gap. The CDR3 totals 15 residues. The CDR3 here is CASSFWDTSGNTIYF. The CDR3 nucleotides read TGTGCCAGCAGTTTCTGGGACACCTCTGGAAACACCATATATTTT. Based on the CDR3 plus reference TRBV28 and TRBJ1-3, the full variable domain is DVKVTQSSRYLVKRTGEKVFLECVQDMDHENMFWYRQDPGLGLRLIYFSYDVKMKEKGDIPEGYSVSREKKERFSLILESASTNQTSMYLCASSFWDTSGNTIYFGEGSWLTVV.

This clonotype occurred many times. This sequence joins TRBV7-9 and TRBJ2-3; maybe TRBD2 (6 bases). This CDR3 contains 16 residues. CDR1 is SEHNR and CDR2 is FQNEAQ in the germline V gene (reference sequence). V shed 1 base and J shed 3 bases, with 14 bases lying between them. The DNA of the CDR3 is TGTGCCAGCAGCTTAGGAGATGGCGGGAAGACAGATACGCAGTATTTT. Translating gives CASSLGDGGKTDTQYF.

This clonotype has a handful of counts. The rearrangement links TRBV7-3 to TRBJ2-5; 10 bases are a match to TRBD1. Germline lookup yields CDR1 SGHTA and CDR2 FQGTGA. V was pared by 5 bases and J by 5 bases, with 5 bases of the junction left unmatched. This CDR3 comprises 14 residues. In DNA, the CDR3 is TGTGCCAGCAGCGAGACAGGGGGCAGGGAGACCCAGTACTTC. Translated: CASSETGGRETQYF.

The table lists this clonotype with a few counts. A clone one base away is much larger, so this may be a read error. The conserved phenylalanine or tryptophan normally closing the CDR3 is absent here, so this likely arose from a read error. The chain recombines TRBV7-3 with TRBJ2-5, with 16 positions matching TRBD2. The CDR3 runs 17 residues. Germline CDR1 reads SGHTA; CDR2 reads FQGTGA. Losses at the gene ends were 5 bases for V and 5 bases for J; bases not matched to a gene: 8. CDR3 in DNA: TGTGCCAGCAGCCTGGGACTAGCGGGAGGGCAGGGGGAGACCCAGTACCTC. Its translation is CASSLGLAGGQGETQYL.

The sample holds a few counts of this clonotype. The chain is built from TRBV7-9 and TRBJ2-6; D is unresolved. Germline CDR1 reads SEHNR; CDR2 reads FQNEAQ (reference sequence). The CDR3 has 18 residues. V lost 4 bases and J lost 2, with 18 bases in between. DNA of the CDR3: TGTGCCAGCAGCTCCACCCACACGCAGGCCCCTGGGGCCAACGTCCTGACTTTC. As protein: CASSSTHTQAPGANVLTF.

This chain links TRBV25-1 with TRBJ1-6; D is ambiguous. V dropped 4 bases and J dropped 8 bases, with 9 bases sitting between them. In germline, CDR1 is MGHDK, CDR2 SYGVNS. The CDR3 runs 13 residues. CDR3 amino acids: CASSANQDSPLHF. The CDR3 DNA sequence: TGTGCCAGCAGTGCAAACCAGGATTCACCCCTCCACTTT.

This clonotype has a count of ten or more. This sequence joins TRBV11-3 and TRBJ2-1; 11 bases match TRBD1. This CDR3 comprises 13 residues. Germline V lookup: CDR1 SGHNT, CDR2 YENEEA. The V segment lost 7 bases and the J segment 7 bases; nucleotides outside the gene matches: 3. Here the CDR3 reads CASKGTGGNEQFF. The CDR3 DNA is TGTGCCAGCAAAGGGACAGGGGGGAATGAGCAGTTCTTC.

This clonotype was seen a handful of times. J is TRBJ2-7 and V is TRBV6-2 or TRBV6-3; 7 nucleotides align to TRBD2. V shed 7 bases and J 7 bases; nucleotides not matched to a gene: 13. CDR3 length: 14 residues. CDR1 is MNHEY and CDR2 is SVGEGT in the germline V gene. The chain's CDR3 is CASINGASGAEQYF. Written as DNA, the CDR3 is TGTGCCAGCATCAACGGGGCTAGCGGCGCGGAGCAGTACTTC.

This clonotype was recorded at least ten times. This chain uses TRBV28 with TRBJ1-2, with D uncertain. CDR1 is MDHEN, CDR2 SYDVKM, per germline. The CDR3 runs to 14 residues. V was clipped by 5 bases and J by 4 bases, with 14 bases between them. CDR3 bases: TGTGCCAGCAGTCCCGCCGTCAGCACCTATGGCTACACCTTC. It encodes CASSPAVSTYGYTF.

The chain carries TRBV6-1 and TRBJ2-1; 7 bases are a match to TRBD1. The CDR3 contains 14 residues. Germline V lookup: CDR1 MNHNS, CDR2 SASEGT. With V trimmed by 6 bases and J by 1 base, 3 bases remained unmatched. CDR3 sequence (DNA): TGTGCCAGCAGAAGACAGGGTTCCTACAATGAGCAGTTCTTC. Protein: CASRRQGSYNEQFF.

The chain is built from TRBV7-9 and TRBJ2-6, with 8 bases lining up with TRBD1. The V and J ends lost 1 base and 1 base, in that order; junction bases with no gene match: 3. There are 17 residues in the CDR3. Germline CDR1 reads SEHNR; CDR2 reads FQNEAQ (reference sequence). The CDR3 bases are TGTGCCAGCAGCTTAGGGCAGGGGGCATCTGGGGCCAACGTCCTGACTTTC. It encodes CASSLGQGASGANVLTF.

This chain joins TRBV19 and TRBJ2-7; tentative D call: TRBD2 (6 bases). The CDR3 sequence is 13 residues long. V shed 7 bases and J shed 4 bases, with 14 bases lying between them. Germline loops: CDR1 LNHDA, CDR2 SQIVND (reference sequence). The CDR3 region is CASTSPGDYEQYF. The DNA for the CDR3 is TGTGCCAGTACCTCCCCGGGGGATTACGAGCAGTACTTC. Full variable domain (rest looked up from reference TRBV19 and TRBJ2-7): DGGITQSPKYLFRKEGQNVTLSCEQNLNHDAMYWYRQDPGQGLRLIYYSQIVNDFQKGDIAEGYSVSREKKESFPLTVTSAQKNPTAFYLCASTSPGDYEQYFGPGTRLTVT.

This clonotype was recorded at least ten times. The chain uses TRBV20-1 and TRBJ2-3; tentatively, D is TRBD1 (6 bases). Germline loops: CDR1 DFQATT, CDR2 SNEGSKA (reference sequence). The CDR3 loop spans 14 amino acids. V lost 4 bases, J lost 4 bases, and 15 bases lay in between. This CDR3 reads CSATGDGGPDTQYF. For the CDR3, the DNA is TGCAGTGCTACAGGGGACGGTGGTCCAGATACGCAGTATTTT.

This clonotype has a handful of counts. The chain recombines TRBV7-9 with TRBJ2-7; possibly TRBD1 or TRBD2 for D (5 bases each). Germline CDR1 reads SEHNR; CDR2 reads FQNEAQ (reference sequence). V was cut by 8 bases and J by 6 bases, with 17 bases left in between. The CDR3 sequence is 13 residues long. The CDR3: CASGVEKGSEQYF. CDR3 in DNA: TGTGCCAGCGGGGTGGAGAAGGGGAGCGAGCAGTACTTC.

This clonotype was observed at least ten times. The chain recombines TRBV6-2 or TRBV6-3 with TRBJ1-4; D call uncertain. V was trimmed by 0 bases and J by 0 bases, leaving 11 bases between them. The CDR3 length is 17 residues. CDR1 and CDR2 from the germline V gene are MNHEY and SVGEGT. The CDR3 region is CASSYSIPEATNEKLFF. The CDR3 coding sequence is TGTGCCAGCAGTTACTCGATCCCTGAAGCAACTAATGAAAAACTGTTTTTT.

Many counts were recorded for this clonotype. J is TRBJ1-1 and V is TRBV30, with D hard to call. This CDR3 is built from 13 residues. Trimming removed 6 bases from V and 7 bases from J, with 18 bases in between. Germline V gives CDR1 GTSNPN, CDR2 SVGIG (reference sequence). CDR3 coding DNA: TGTGCCTGCTTCTCTGGTGGATCTATTGAAGCTTTCTTT. Translating gives CACFSGGSIEAFF.